The sequence of this T cell receptor beta chain was determined in a study of somatic mutations in cytotoxic T cells in rheumatoid arthritis. Study-wide points: The study found CD8+ clonality increased with age in rheumatoid arthritis patients, not healthy controls. Clonality of CD8+ T cells, which was compared between rheumatoid arthritis patients and age-matched healthy controls, did not differ significantly.

Note on this clone: Antigen unknown.

Germline V gives CDR1 SGHRS, CDR2 YFSETQ. The V gene end was trimmed by 2 bases and the J gene end by 4 bases; junction bases not matched to a gene: 2. The length of the CDR3 is 15 residues. Profiling relied on immunoSEQ multiplex PCR, and the TCRdb table lists in-frame clones only, not all of them. The table shows 15,000 to 20,000 clones, with under 80% occurring only once. Sequencing was done on a sample of CD8+ T cells sorted from blood. The rearrangement joins TRBV5-1 to TRBJ1-4; 10 nucleotides line up with TRBD1. The clonotype was recovered from a man in his sixties in good health. The CDR3 sequence is CASSFGDRGNEKLFF. The CDR3 DNA reads as TGCGCCAGCAGCTTTGGGGACAGGGGTAATGAAAAACTGTTTTTT. The full variable domain, its missing parts supplied by reference TRBV5-1 and TRBJ1-4, is KAGVTQTPRYLIKTRGQQVTLSCSPISGHRSVSWYQQTPGQGLQFLFEYFSETQRNKGNFPGRFSGRQFSNSRSEMNVSTLELGDSALYLCASSFGDRGNEKLFFGSGTQLSVL.